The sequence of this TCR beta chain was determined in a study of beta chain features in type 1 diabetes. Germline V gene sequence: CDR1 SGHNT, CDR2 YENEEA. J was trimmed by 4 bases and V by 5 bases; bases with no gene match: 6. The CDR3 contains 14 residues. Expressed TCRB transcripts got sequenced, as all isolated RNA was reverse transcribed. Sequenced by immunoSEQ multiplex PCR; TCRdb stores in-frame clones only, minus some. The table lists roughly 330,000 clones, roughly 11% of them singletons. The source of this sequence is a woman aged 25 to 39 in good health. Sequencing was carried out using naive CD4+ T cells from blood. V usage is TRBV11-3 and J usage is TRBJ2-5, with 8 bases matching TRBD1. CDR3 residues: CASSPDRAPETQYF. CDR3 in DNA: TGTGCCAGCAGCCCGGACAGGGCCCCAGAGACCCAGTACTTC. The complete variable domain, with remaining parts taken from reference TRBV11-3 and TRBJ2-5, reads EAGVVQSPRYKIIEKKQPVAFWCNPISGHNTLYWYLQNLGQGPELLIRYENEEAVDDSQLPKDRFSAERLKGVDSTLKIQPAELGDSAVYLCASSPDRAPETQYFGPGTRLLVL.